The next 27 T cell receptor beta chains were all read from a single sample in a study of blood T cells in healthy people across ages. The authors ran a second PCR of 7 to 11 cycles using a sample-barcoded 5' primer and a J-beta primer mix. TCRdb recomputed calls from the 5' RACE reads with MiXCR, one row per CDR3 protein. The sample shows about 800,000 distinct CDR3 sequences, more than 20% of them seen only once. This sample also appeared in a second study, on T cells of mothers and their children.

Material: blood. These TCRs come from a boy aged 5-17 years in good health.

This clonotype was detected a few times. The chain combines TRBV27 with TRBJ2-1, with a weak D call TRBD1 (6 bases). The CDR3 is 14 residues long. Germline V gene lookup returns CDR1 MNHEY and CDR2 SMNVEV (reference sequence). Trimming took 4 bases from V and 2 from J, leaving 9 bases between them. CDR3 residues: CASSWQGTYNEQFF. In nucleotides, the CDR3 is TGTGCCAGCAGTTGGCAGGGGACCTACAATGAGCAGTTCTTC.

This clonotype was recorded a few times. This chain links TRBV29-1 with TRBJ2-5; D is undetermined. The closer fit of TRBJ2-7 to the DNA end suggests the J call may be wrong. The CDR3 runs 13 residues. Per the germline V gene, CDR1 is SQVTM and CDR2 is ANQGSEA. The CDR3 DNA is TGCAGCGTTGAAGCAGACTTTTCCTACGAGCAGTACTTC. This gives the protein CSVEADFSYEQYF.

In this sample, this clonotype turned up many times. V is TRBV18 and J is TRBJ2-7, with D perhaps matching TRBD1 (5 bases). The CDR3 covers 14 residues. CDR1 KGHSH and CDR2 LQKENI come from the germline V gene. Trimming took off 1 base at V and 0 bases at J, with 7 bases between the two ends. This CDR3 reads CASSPQGSSYEQYF. The DNA for the CDR3 is TGTGCCAGCTCACCACAGGGGTCCTCCTACGAGCAGTACTTC.

Comment on this clonotype: A read error may produce the germline difference seen at one junction end. The rearrangement joins TRBV7-3 to TRBJ2-3; weak D call: TRBD2 (6 bases). The CDR3 has 15 residues. The germline V gene has CDR1 SGHTA and CDR2 FQGTGA. The CDR3 spells CASSLYPSGTDTQYF. CDR3 bases: TGCGCCAGCAGCTTATATCCTAGCGGCACAGATACGCAGTATTTT.

The chain uses TRBV29-1 and TRBJ2-1, with D possibly TRBD2 on 5 matching bases. Trimming took off 4 bases at V and 3 bases at J, with 25 bases between the two ends. From germline, CDR1 is SQVTM and CDR2 ANQGSEA. The CDR3 spans 18 residues. Written as DNA, the CDR3 is TGCAGCGTTGTTACCACTAGTGTCTTGGCCGGGTTCTACAATGAGCAGTTCTTC. Its translation: CSVVTTSVLAGFYNEQFF.

The table lists this clonotype with a few counts. This chain joins TRBV4-3 and TRBJ2-5; D possibly corresponds to TRBD2 (6 bases). CDR1 is LGHNA and CDR2 is YSLEER in the germline V gene. The V and J ends lost 5 bases and 5 bases respectively, with 15 bases between them. The CDR3 has 14 amino acids. CDR3 region: CASSVSRELETQYF. The CDR3 DNA reads TGCGCCAGCAGCGTCTCACGGGAGCTGGAGACCCAGTACTTC.

This clonotype occurred a few times. The V call is TRBV6-1, the J call TRBJ1-5; TRBD1 matches at 8 bases. V shed 2 bases, J shed 4 bases, and the junction held 4 bases outside the gene matches. Germline-derived CDR1 and CDR2 are MNHNS and SASEGT. The CDR3 contains 15 residues. The CDR3 region is CASSEPGQVNQPQHF. CDR3 DNA: TGTGCCAGCAGTGAACCGGGACAGGTAAATCAGCCCCAGCATTTT.

The V call is TRBV6-2 or TRBV6-3, the J call TRBJ2-1; D unresolved. Trimming pared 6 bases from V and 2 bases from J, leaving 14 bases between. Germline CDR1 is MNHEY and CDR2 is SVGEGT. This CDR3 region has 15 residues. CDR3 region: CASSQSTDTYNEQFF. Written as DNA, the CDR3 is TGTGCCAGCAGCCAAAGCACAGACACCTACAATGAGCAGTTCTTC.

This clonotype was recorded a few times. The chain recombines TRBV11-2 with TRBJ2-2; D unclear. Deletions cut 5 bases from V and 2 bases from J, with 6 bases between. CDR3 length equals 13 residues. CDR1 and CDR2 from the germline V gene are SGHAT and FQNNGV. CDR3 bases: TGTGCCAGCAGCCACTTTAACACCGGGGAGCTGTTTTTT. This translates into CASSHFNTGELFF.

This clonotype showed up just a few times. V gene TRBV7-8 combines with J gene TRBJ2-2; TRBD1 aligns across 7 bases. The germline V gene encodes CDR1 SGHVS and CDR2 FQNEAQ. After removal of 5 bases from V and 6 bases from J, the junction contained 9 bases not matched to a gene. The CDR3 is made up of 15 amino acids. CDR3 sequence: CASSQGTVGAGELFF. The CDR3 DNA reads as TGTGCCAGCAGCCAAGGGACAGTTGGGGCCGGGGAGCTGTTTTTT.

This clonotype was detected only a few times. V gene TRBV24-1 combines with J gene TRBJ2-3; D perhaps matches TRBD1 (6 bases). The ends were cut back, 0 bases at V and 3 bases at J, with 12 bases in the middle. From germline, CDR1 is KGHDR and CDR2 SFDVKD. The CDR3 loop spans 16 amino acids. In DNA form, the CDR3 reads TGTGCCACCAGTGATTTGGGGGGCGGTGCGACAGATACGCAGTATTTT. This encodes CATSDLGGGATDTQYF.

This clonotype was counted many times. The CDR3 region is CASSFSQGVRNSPLHF. The CDR3 nucleotides read TGTGCCAGCAGCTTCTCCCAGGGGGTGAGGAATTCACCCCTCCACTTT. The chain carries TRBV7-6 and TRBJ1-6, with TRBD1 identical over 7 bases. This CDR3 region has 16 residues. Germline values: CDR1 SGHVS, CDR2 FNYEAQ. J was trimmed by 7 bases and V by 3 bases; bases with no gene match: 9. Using reference TRBV7-6 and TRBJ1-6 for the parts outside the CDR3, the full variable domain is GAGVSQSPRYKVTKRGQDVALRCDPISGHVSLYWYRQALGQGPEFLTYFNYEAQQDKSGLPNDRFSAERPEGSISTLTIQRTEQRDSAMYRCASSFSQGVRNSPLHFGNGTRLTVT.

This clonotype has more than one count but fewer than ten. V gene TRBV12-5 combines with J gene TRBJ1-1, with TRBD1 as a possible D gene (5 bases). Germline values: CDR1 LGHNT, CDR2 FRNRAP. This CDR3 has 12 residues. V gave up 8 bases and J gave up 10 bases, with 17 bases separating them. DNA for the CDR3: TGTGCTAGTAGATCGGATTGGGGGGGAGCTTTCTTT. Its translation is CASRSDWGGAFF.

The V gene is TRBV19, the J gene TRBJ2-5, with TRBD2 matching 9 bases. The tail of the sequence fits TRBJ2-1 better, so the J call may be wrong. Germline V CDR1 and CDR2: LNHDA, SQIVND (reference sequence). CDR3 length equals 14 residues. CDR3 DNA: TGTGCCAGTAGTGAGGCGGGAGGGCCGTATGAGCAGTTCTTC. The encoded protein is CASSEAGGPYEQFF.

As concerns this clonotype: One junction end does not reproduce the germline sequence, and a read error may be involved. V gene TRBV4-3 combines with J gene TRBJ2-3, with D perhaps TRBD1 (5 bases). The CDR3 spans 15 residues. Germline loops: CDR1 LGHNA, CDR2 YSLEER. This chain's CDR3 is CTSSQDPQGTDTQYF. CDR3 coding DNA: TGCACCAGCAGCCAAGATCCCCAGGGAACAGATACGCAGTATTTT.

The J gene is TRBJ2-2, the V gene TRBV6-1; 16 bases align to TRBD2. J gave up 3 bases and V 7 bases, and 11 bases lay outside the gene matches. CDR1 and CDR2 (germline): MNHNS, SASEGT. This CDR3 has 19 amino acids. CDR3: CASTQPGLAGGTDTGELFF. CDR3 sequence (DNA): TGTGCCAGCACCCAACCGGGACTAGCGGGAGGGACAGACACCGGGGAGCTGTTTTTT.

The chain employs TRBV6-1 and TRBJ2-5; TRBD1 or TRBD2 may be the D gene (5 bases each). From germline, CDR1 is MNHNS and CDR2 SASEGT. V was cut by 8 bases and J by 7 bases, with 29 bases left in between. The CDR3 totals 17 residues. The chain's CDR3 is CASSRLLGPAGVGTQYF. The CDR3 DNA reads as TGTGCCAGCTCTCGATTATTGGGGCCGGCGGGTGTTGGGACCCAGTACTTC.

This clonotype occurred a few times. The chain has TRBV2 and TRBJ1-1; D is uncertain. In germline, CDR1 is SNHLY, CDR2 FYNNEI. The V end was cut by 1 base, the J end by 2 bases, with 14 bases between. The CDR3 is 16 amino acids. The CDR3 sequence: CASSEGIGGRNTEAFF. Written as DNA, the CDR3 is TGTGCCAGCAGTGAAGGGATTGGCGGTCGCAACACTGAAGCTTTCTTT.

This clonotype was seen a few times. The V call is TRBV12-3 or TRBV12-4, the J call TRBJ2-5; 8 nucleotides agree with TRBD1. Trimming removed 6 bases from V and 3 bases from J; junction bases left unmatched: 6. The CDR3 consists of 14 residues. DNA of the CDR3: TGTGCCAGCAGAAGACAGGGGATTGAAGAGACCCAGTACTTC. Residues: CASRRQGIEETQYF.

V and J are TRBV7-2 and TRBJ1-4; no firm D call. Trimming cost V 5 bases and J 4 bases, with 17 bases left between them. The CDR3 runs to 16 residues. CDR1 and CDR2 (germline): SGHTA, FQGNSA. DNA of the CDR3: TGTGCCAGCAGCGTAATGGGCGGAGGGTTTAATGAAAAACTGTTTTTT. Translating gives CASSVMGGGFNEKLFF.

This clonotype was seen ten or more times. An end of the junction does not agree with germline; a read error may underlie this. The rearrangement links TRBV5-1 to TRBJ2-5; D gene unclear. The V gene's germline CDR1 is SGHRS and CDR2 YFSETQ. This CDR3 is 13 amino acids long. The CDR3 is CASSSQNQETQYF. CDR3 DNA: TGTGCCAGCAGTTCTCAAAACCAAGAGACCCAGTACTTC.

This clonotype was counted only a few times. V and J are TRBV5-5 and TRBJ1-4; possible D gene TRBD1, 5 bases. Germline CDR1 is SGHKS and CDR2 is YYEKEE (reference sequence). This CDR3 is built from 12 residues. Trimming took off 1 base at V and 10 bases at J, with 8 bases between the two ends. CDR3 sequence (DNA): TGTGCCAGCAGCTTGTACGGGGGAAAACTGTTTTTT. It is translated as CASSLYGGKLFF.

The genes are TRBV4-3 and TRBJ2-5; D gene unclear. Trimming shortened V by 2 bases and J by 5 bases, and 9 bases separated the two germline ends. The germline V gene has CDR1 LGHNA and CDR2 YSLEER. The CDR3 has 13 residues. CDR3 loop: CASSQYYRETQYF. The CDR3 DNA follows: TGCGCCAGCAGCCAATATTATAGGGAGACCCAGTACTTC.

Many counts were recorded for this clonotype. The rearrangement joins TRBV29-1 to TRBJ2-7, with unresolved D. V lost 7 bases, J lost 4 bases, and 17 bases lay in between. The CDR3 sequence is 13 residues long. CDR1 is SQVTM and CDR2 is ANQGSEA in the germline V gene. Here the CDR3 reads CSDKRRPLYEQYF. CDR3 coding DNA: TGCAGCGATAAACGGAGACCTCTGTACGAGCAGTACTTC.

The sample holds a few counts of this clonotype. This chain joins TRBV11-2 and TRBJ2-5, with TRBD1 matching over 9 bases. With 5 bases clipped from V and 5 bases from J, the junction kept 6 bases outside the gene matches. The length of the CDR3 is 14 residues. The germline V gene has CDR1 SGHAT and CDR2 FQNNGV. The CDR3 coding sequence is TGTGCCAGCAGCCGGAACAGGGGGCATGAGACCCAGTACTTC. It yields the protein CASSRNRGHETQYF.

There are a few counts of this clonotype. This chain joins TRBV24-1 and TRBJ2-3; no clear D. Trimming removed 2 bases at V and 5 bases at J, with 7 bases between. Per germline, CDR1 KGHDR and CDR2 SFDVKD. The CDR3 consists of 13 residues. The CDR3 sequence is CATSDSPQDTQYF. The CDR3 DNA is TGTGCCACCAGTGATTCCCCCCAAGATACGCAGTATTTT.

This CDR3 is CASTLRIGYEQFF. The CDR3 DNA sequence: TGTGCCAGCACCCTAAGGATAGGTTATGAGCAGTTCTTC. V is TRBV6-2 or TRBV6-3 and J is TRBJ2-1; D remains unclear. In germline, CDR1 is MNHEY, CDR2 SVGEGT. CDR3 length: 13 residues. V lost 7 bases to trimming and J lost 8 bases, with 15 bases between them.